These T cell receptor beta chains were read from a single sample in a study of OX40 agonist ivuxolimab in advanced cancers. Clones were sequenced by immunoSEQ multiplex PCR, and TCRdb holds only the in-frame ones, with some missing. The table lists tens of thousands of clones, approximately 78% of them singletons. The input for sequencing was CD4+ or CD8+ T cells sorted from blood, taken in a trial of the OX40 agonist ivuxolimab. Every receptor here comes from an adult with an advanced solid tumor such as melanoma, head and neck, liver or kidney cancer. Each CDR3 is given with its conserved first and last residue.

J	V	CDR3
TRBJ2-1	TRBV6-5	CASSTGGINEQFF
TRBJ2-2	TRBV7-2	CASSLSGTNTGELFF
TRBJ2-2	TRBV30	CAWNQDVSGELFF
TRBJ1-1	TRBV6-1	CASRKPGQGILAFF
TRBJ1-5	TRBV28	CASSLVRRMGWHF
TRBJ1-2	TRBV28	CASSLGRPPWSYTF
TRBJ2-1	TRBV11-3	CASSQTGKKDNEQFF
TRBJ2-1	TRBV11-2	CASSFGSRNNEQFF
TRBJ2-5	TRBV19	CASSSRASVQETQYF
TRBJ1-4	TRBV19	CASSIGDRDDEKLFF
TRBJ1-1	TRBV10-1	CASSEHRANTEAFF
TRBJ1-2	TRBV4-1	CASSHGQTNYGYTF
TRBJ1-5	TRBV30	CAWSRRGRGNQPQHF
TRBJ1-6	TRBV10-3	CAIRGQGDNSPLHF
TRBJ1-2	TRBV4-3	CASSLGQGGYTF
TRBJ1-5	TRBV6-4	CASSQTGGVQPQHF
TRBJ2-6	TRBV7-9	CASSFGRAANVLTF
TRBJ1-2	TRBV27	CASSFRDMDGYTF
TRBJ1-1	TRBV18	CASSPLADNTEAFF
TRBJ2-5	TRBV7-3	CASSLTALGETQYF
TRBJ1-5	TRBV27	CASSSRTGAVVGNQPQHF
TRBJ1-4	TRBV6-5	CASSYSFQGSNEKLFF
TRBJ2-5	TRBV28	CASTPLGNRPGETQYF
TRBJ1-4	TRBV28	CASSYSGTANEKLFF
TRBJ2-1	TRBV6-1	CASSPSVHEQFF
TRBJ2-1	TRBV19	CASSGLRQSFSYNEQFF
TRBJ2-7	TRBV10-3	CAISEPRQAGEQYF
TRBJ1-1	TRBV11-1	CASSLVQGSTEAFF
TRBJ1-4	TRBV7-9	CASSSQQGNNEKLFF
TRBJ1-2	TRBV19	CATSWGGTNANYGYTF
TRBJ2-3	TRBV7-3	CASSLIGSTDTQYF
TRBJ1-3	TRBV19	CASSWGRRNSGNTIYF
TRBJ2-7	TRBV11-2	CASSLVSGQTYEQYF
TRBJ1-2	TRBV6-6	CASSSIEGTYYGYTF
TRBJ2-7	TRBV29-1	CSVRGVSYEQYF
TRBJ2-1	TRBV11-1	CASSLTRYYNEQFF
TRBJ1-1	TRBV5-3	CASSFTAGATEAFF
TRBJ1-2	TRBV30	CAWSGYKTNYGYTF
TRBJ2-6	TRBV18	CASSPLGTGIPGANVLTF
TRBJ2-3	TRBV18	CASSLGVLETDTQYF
TRBJ2-5	TRBV4-2	CASSQGASGGTYQETQYF
TRBJ2-3	TRBV11-3	CASSLNRGTDTQYF
TRBJ2-7	TRBV7-8	CASSPRRELSYEQYF
TRBJ2-5	TRBV14	CASSQKTQSRVLETQYF
TRBJ2-5	TRBV18	CASSPRAGQETQYF
TRBJ2-1	TRBV7-9	CASSLEGPNEQFF
TRBJ2-2	TRBV7-9	CASSLGDGELFF